Each of the 2 T cell receptor beta chains below was sequenced from the same sample in a study of shared clonotypes between healthy human individuals. Clones were sequenced by immunoSEQ multiplex PCR, and TCRdb holds only the in-frame ones, with some missing. In the table there are over a million clones, approximately 98% of which are singletons. Sequencing was performed on naive CD4+ T cells sorted from blood. Subset reported: CD45RA+ positively selected. The receptors shown here come from a man aged 30 to 45 in good health.

Details on this clone: This clone may be a read error of a much larger clone one base away. The sample holds other DNA sequences that translate to the same CDR3. The rearrangement joins TRBV5-1 to TRBJ2-3; D remains unclear. Trimming shortened V by 0 bases and J by 1 base, and 3 bases separated the two germline ends. CDR3 length: 13 amino acids. CDR1 is SGHRS, CDR2 YFSETQ, per germline. The CDR3 here is CASSLDGTDTQYF. The CDR3, as DNA: TGCGCCAGCAGCTTGGATGGCACAGATACGCAGTATTTT.

V and J are TRBV11-2 and TRBJ2-1; 12 nucleotides match TRBD2. Trimming cost V 5 bases and J 6 bases; bases outside gene matches: 8. Germline CDR1 reads SGHAT; CDR2 reads FQNNGV. The CDR3 sequence is 16 residues long. This CDR3 is CASSTLAGGPPNEQFF. In DNA, the CDR3 is TGTGCCAGCAGCACTCTAGCGGGAGGGCCTCCCAATGAGCAGTTCTTC.